This T cell receptor beta chain is drawn from a study of glioma-infiltrating T cells (dated by TCRdb to about 2016). In the study overall: The study sequenced TCR alpha- and beta-chain repertoires from glioma tissue, from non-neoplastic brain tissue and from matched peripheral blood mononuclear cells. To gauge divergence between tissue and blood T-cell populations, every tissue-infiltrating repertoire was compared against the peripheral blood repertoire from the same patient. Three low-grade glioma patients, several primary glioblastoma patients, and three non-glioma patients who contributed non-neoplastic brain tissue made up the paired cohort. The paper as a whole reports these results and caveats: Group comparisons were based on small numbers of patients: three non-neoplastic, three low-grade glioma and eight glioblastoma patients. Only a very small number of CDR3 sequences turned up in both tissue and blood, a result put down to high CDR3 diversity combined with limited sampling. VJ-independent divergence between tissue and blood was lower than expected in non-neoplastic patients but higher than expected in all gliomas, particularly low-grade gliomas.

This clonotype was counted many times. Its antigen is currently not known. No quality values exist for individual bases; no much larger clone is one base distant. TCR alpha and beta CDR3 regions were amplified with the iRepertoire nested amplicon-rescue multiplex PCR (arm-PCR) platform from RNA. The input for one-step reverse transcription and amplification was roughly 100-450 ng of either tissue mRNA or PBMC total RNA. Following bead purification, Illumina adapters were added through a secondary multiplex PCR, and the libraries were then gel-purified between 200 and 400 bp. Demultiplexing relied on internal 6-nucleotide barcodes carried by the libraries. Libraries were sequenced on an Illumina MiSeq with 2x220 or 2x250 nucleotide paired-end reads. The original methods were these. FLASH 1.2.11 was used to merge paired reads, and BWA-MEM then aligned the reads to the GRCh37 human genome before TRA and TRB reads were extracted. For V and J assignment, an IMGT-derived reference of cassette sequences and CDR3 motifs that included pseudogenes was used. Three-frame translation of reads was performed, and productive CDR3s were defined as those with a C...FGXG motif and no stop codons. Unique combinations of V-J cassette pair and CDR3 amino acid sequence were defined as clonotypes. Reads were filtered by Hamming distance, thresholded by each sample's sequence error rate in mapped regions. The public sequencing data were trimmed at Q25 with fastp and processed into clonotypes with MiXCR by TCRdb, which kept only in-frame beta chains. Every distinct CDR3 protein forms one entry, paired with its most common genes and DNA. The V and J calls, along with clone size, are taken from TCRdb and not from the paper's own processing. The sample table contains 100,000 to 150,000 distinct CDR3 sequences; only one count was recorded for approximately 25% of them. The ten largest clones add up to approximately 14% of the sample.

From the germline V gene (reference sequence), CDR1 is LNHNV and CDR2 is YYDKDF. V is pared back by 3 bases and J by 4 bases, with 12 bases lying between the germline termini. Counted from cysteine to phenylalanine, this CDR3 has 14 amino acids. Just the 42-base CDR3 DNA is kept, in frame starting at base 1. This receptor was taken from a human donor with low-grade glioma or glioblastoma, undergoing nonglioma brain surgery, or in good health (not recorded which). Sequenced sample: glioma tissue, nonneoplastic brain tissue, or PBMCs (not recorded which). The chain is encoded by TRBV15 joined to TRBJ1-1; TRBD1 is possibly the D segment (6 matching bases). In nucleotides, the sequence is TGTGCCACCAGCAGCATCCAGGGGAGCACTGAAGCTTTCTTT. Its protein product is CATSSIQGSTEAFF.